A single sample is the source of the 12 T cell receptor beta chains below, sequenced in a study of shared clonotypes between healthy human individuals. TCRdb keeps only in-frame clones here, not all; method: immunoSEQ multiplex PCR. Of approximately 530,000 clones listed, about 96% are singletons. The sequenced material came from naive CD4+ T cells sorted from blood. Subset defined: CD45RA+ positively selected. The receptors were sampled from a woman between 25 and 40 years old in good health.

This chain joins TRBV5-4 and TRBJ1-3; D unclear. The CDR3 sequence is 14 residues long. Germline values: CDR1 SGHNT, CDR2 YYREEE (reference sequence). The V end was cut by 3 bases, the J end by 0 bases, with 7 bases between. CDR3 DNA sequence: TGTGCCAGCAGCTCCTTAGGCTCTGGAAACACCATATATTTT. This codes for CASSSLGSGNTIYF.

The chain combines TRBV12-5 with TRBJ1-1; no definite D call. The CDR3 runs 12 residues. V dropped 7 bases and J dropped 4 bases, with 10 bases sitting between them. CDR1 is LGHNT and CDR2 is FRNRAP in the germline V gene. The CDR3 DNA sequence: TGTGCTAGTGACTTGCCCGGCACTGAAGCTTTCTTT. This codes for CASDLPGTEAFF.

With regard to this clone: Other DNA sequences in the same sample also yield this CDR3. The chain is built from TRBV28 and TRBJ1-1, with no clear D. Germline loops: CDR1 MDHEN, CDR2 SYDVKM. The ends were cut back, 2 bases at V and 3 bases at J, with 4 bases in the middle. The CDR3 spans 12 residues. CDR3 region: CASSLRDTEAFF. DNA of the CDR3: TGTGCCAGCAGTTTACGGGACACTGAAGCTTTCTTT.

The chain links TRBV6-1 to TRBJ2-3, with unresolved D. The CDR3 loop spans 11 amino acids. The germline CDR1 and CDR2 sequences are MNHNS and SASEGT. V was trimmed by 5 bases and J by 6 bases, leaving 6 bases between them. The CDR3 region is CASSYLDTQYF. For the CDR3, the DNA is TGTGCCAGCAGTTACCTGGATACGCAGTATTTT.

The chain carries TRBV6-5 and TRBJ1-1; D gene uncertain. Trimming took 7 bases from V and 0 from J, leaving 15 bases between them. The germline CDR1 and CDR2 sequences are MNHEY and SVGAGI. This CDR3 spans 15 amino acids. DNA for the CDR3: TGTGCCAGCAAACCACTGATCCCTTTGAACACTGAAGCTTTCTTT. Its translation is CASKPLIPLNTEAFF.

The chain employs TRBV11-3 and TRBJ2-1; D is perhaps TRBD2 (5 bases). Trimming stripped 5 bases from V and 4 bases from J, with 15 bases between. The CDR3 is made up of 15 amino acids. In germline, CDR1 is SGHNT, CDR2 YENEEA. The CDR3 nucleotides read TGTGCCAGCAGCCGGGGTTTTGGAGGATACAATGAGCAGTTCTTC. Translation: CASSRGFGGYNEQFF.

V is TRBV25-1 and J is TRBJ1-6; D is ambiguous. The germline gives CDR1 MGHDK, CDR2 SYGVNS. The V end lost 4 bases, the J end lost 0 bases, and 10 bases lay between the germline ends. The CDR3 runs 16 residues. CDR3 nucleotide sequence: TGTGCCAGCAGTGGGAGTACGAGCTCCTATAATTCACCCCTCCACTTT. Residues: CASSGSTSSYNSPLHF.

V gene TRBV7-2 combines with J gene TRBJ2-7, with a tentative D call TRBD2 (6 bases). CDR3 size: 14 residues. Trimming stripped 8 bases from V and 1 base from J, with 15 bases between. Germline assignment: CDR1 SGHTA and CDR2 FQGNSA. CDR3 nucleotide sequence: TGTGCCAGCCGCCCCCGGGGGTCATCCTACGAGCAGTACTTC. It codes for CASRPRGSSYEQYF. The full variable domain, in which reference TRBV7-2 and TRBJ2-7 provide the parts outside the CDR3, is GAGVSQSPSNKVTEKGKDVELRCDPISGHTALYWYRQSLGQGLEFLIYFQGNSAPDKSGLPSDRFSAERTGGSVSTLTIQRTQQEDSAVYLCASRPRGSSYEQYFGPGTRLTVT.

The V and J genes are TRBV7-2 and TRBJ2-7; a weak D match, TRBD2 (5 bases). The CDR3 totals 14 residues. Germline V gene lookup returns CDR1 SGHTA and CDR2 FQGNSA. V was pared by 5 bases and J by 2 bases, with 13 bases between. In DNA, the CDR3 is TGTGCCAGCAGCCTCGGGATCGTTCCCTACGAGCAGTACTTC. Its translation is CASSLGIVPYEQYF.

The rearrangement uses TRBV7-2 and TRBJ2-3, with D uncertain. Germline V gene data show CDR1 as SGHTA and CDR2 as FQGNSA. The CDR3 sequence is 14 residues long. V was cut by 5 bases and J by 2 bases, with 11 bases left in between. CDR3 coding DNA: TGTGCCAGCAGCCCCCGAAGGGACACAGATACGCAGTATTTT. As protein: CASSPRRDTDTQYF.

This chain joins TRBV7-8 and TRBJ2-7; 8 bases match TRBD2. CDR1 is SGHVS and CDR2 is FQNEAQ in the germline V gene. V was clipped by 1 base and J by 1 base; unmatched bases: 3. CDR3 length equals 15 residues. As DNA, the CDR3 is TGTGCCAGCAGCTTAGGGCTAGCGGGTTCCTACGAGCAGTACTTC. Translated: CASSLGLAGSYEQYF. The full variable domain, its missing parts supplied by reference TRBV7-8 and TRBJ2-7, is GAGVSQSPRYKVAKRGQDVALRCDPISGHVSLFWYQQALGQGPEFLTYFQNEAQLDKSGLPSDRFFAERPEGSVSTLKIQRTQQEDSAVYLCASSLGLAGSYEQYFGPGTRLTVT.

This clone occurred once. The chain couples TRBV6-5 to TRBJ1-6; D might be TRBD1 (6 bases). The ends were cut back, 7 bases at V and 9 bases at J, with 16 bases in the middle. CDR3 length equals 14 residues. The germline V gene encodes CDR1 MNHEY and CDR2 SVGAGI. The CDR3 DNA sequence: TGTGCCAGCATCCCGACAGGATCATCTTCACCCCTCCACTTT. Protein product: CASIPTGSSSPLHF.